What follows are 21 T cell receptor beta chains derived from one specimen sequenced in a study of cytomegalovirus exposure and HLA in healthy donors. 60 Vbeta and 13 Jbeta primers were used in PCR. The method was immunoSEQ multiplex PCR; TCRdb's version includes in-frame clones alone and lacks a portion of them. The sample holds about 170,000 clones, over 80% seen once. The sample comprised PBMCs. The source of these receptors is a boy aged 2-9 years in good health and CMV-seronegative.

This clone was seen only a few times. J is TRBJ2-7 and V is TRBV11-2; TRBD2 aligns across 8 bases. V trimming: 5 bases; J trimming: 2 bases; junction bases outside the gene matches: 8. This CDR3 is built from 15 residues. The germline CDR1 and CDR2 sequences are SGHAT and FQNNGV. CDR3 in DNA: TGTGCCAGCAGCCAGGGGACTAGTAGGGCCTACGAGCAGTACTTC. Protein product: CASSQGTSRAYEQYF.

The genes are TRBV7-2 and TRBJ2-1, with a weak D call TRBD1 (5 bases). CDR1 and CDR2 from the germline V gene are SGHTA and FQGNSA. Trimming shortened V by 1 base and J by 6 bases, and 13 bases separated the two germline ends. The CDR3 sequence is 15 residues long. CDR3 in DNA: TGTGCCAGCAGCTTAGGCAGGGTGTTTCTCAATGAGCAGTTCTTC. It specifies CASSLGRVFLNEQFF.

The CDR3 sequence: CASSKNFNRGSANYGYTF. As DNA, the CDR3 is TGTGCCAGTAGTAAGAACTTCAACAGGGGATCGGCTAACTATGGCTACACCTTC. The J gene is TRBJ1-2, the V gene TRBV19; 7 bases match TRBD1. V lost 4 bases and J lost 0; bases outside the gene matches: 14. The CDR3 is 18 residues long. The germline CDR1 and CDR2 sequences are LNHDA and SQIVND (reference sequence).

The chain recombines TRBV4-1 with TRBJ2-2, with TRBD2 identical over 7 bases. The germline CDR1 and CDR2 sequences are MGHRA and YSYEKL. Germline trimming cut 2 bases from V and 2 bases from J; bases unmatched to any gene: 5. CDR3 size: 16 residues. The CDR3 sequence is CASSQWASGNTGELFF. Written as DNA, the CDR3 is TGCGCCAGCAGCCAATGGGCTAGCGGCAACACCGGGGAGCTGTTTTTT.

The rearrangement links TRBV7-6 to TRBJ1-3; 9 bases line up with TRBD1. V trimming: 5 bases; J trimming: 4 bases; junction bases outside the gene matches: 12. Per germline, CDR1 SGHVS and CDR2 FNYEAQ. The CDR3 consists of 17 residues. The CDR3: CASSRGTGRTGGNTIYF. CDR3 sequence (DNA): TGTGCCAGCAGCCGAGGGACAGGGAGAACGGGCGGAAACACCATATATTTT.

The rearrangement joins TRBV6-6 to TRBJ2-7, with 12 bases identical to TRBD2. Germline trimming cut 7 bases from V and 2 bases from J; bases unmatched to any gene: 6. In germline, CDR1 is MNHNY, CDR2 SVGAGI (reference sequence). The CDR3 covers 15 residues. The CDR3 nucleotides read TGTGCCAGCACCCCGACTAGCGGGAGAACCTACGAGCAGTACTTC. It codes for CASTPTSGRTYEQYF.

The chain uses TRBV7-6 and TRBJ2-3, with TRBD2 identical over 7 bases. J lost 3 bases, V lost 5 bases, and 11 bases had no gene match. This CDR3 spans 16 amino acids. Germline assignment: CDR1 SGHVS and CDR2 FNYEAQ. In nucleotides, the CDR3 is TGTGCCAGCAGCCCAGAGGTTGGGGGGGTGACAGATACGCAGTATTTT. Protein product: CASSPEVGGVTDTQYF. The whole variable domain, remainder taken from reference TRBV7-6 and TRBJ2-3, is GAGVSQSPRYKVTKRGQDVALRCDPISGHVSLYWYRQALGQGPEFLTYFNYEAQQDKSGLPNDRFSAERPEGSISTLTIQRTEQRDSAMYRCASSPEVGGVTDTQYFGPGTRLTVL.

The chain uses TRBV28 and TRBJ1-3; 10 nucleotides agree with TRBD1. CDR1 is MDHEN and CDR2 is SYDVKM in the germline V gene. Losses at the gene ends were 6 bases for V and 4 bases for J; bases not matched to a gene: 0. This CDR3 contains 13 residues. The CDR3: CASRGQGGNTIYF. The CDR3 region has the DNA TGTGCCAGCAGGGGACAGGGGGGAAACACCATATATTTT.

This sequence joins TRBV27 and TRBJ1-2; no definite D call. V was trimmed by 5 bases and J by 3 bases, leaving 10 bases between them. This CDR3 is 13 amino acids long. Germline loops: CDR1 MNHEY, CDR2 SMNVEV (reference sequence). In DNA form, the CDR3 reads TGTGCCAGCAGTAAGTCAAGCCACTATGGCTACACCTTC. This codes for CASSKSSHYGYTF.

The DNA of the CDR3 is TGTGCCAGCAGCGTTCGAACTAGCGAATCCACAGATACGCAGTATTTT. Translated: CASSVRTSESTDTQYF. The chain uses TRBV9 and TRBJ2-3; 7 bases map to TRBD2. Germline CDR1 reads SGDLS; CDR2 reads YYNGEE. CDR3 length: 16 amino acids. The ends lost 2 bases at V and 2 bases at J; junction bases unmatched: 8.

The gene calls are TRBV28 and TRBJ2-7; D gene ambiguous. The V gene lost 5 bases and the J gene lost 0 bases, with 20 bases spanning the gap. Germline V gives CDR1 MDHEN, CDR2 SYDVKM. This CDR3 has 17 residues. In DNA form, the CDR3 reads TGTGCCAGCAGTCCGCTAAACGCAGGCCATCTCTCCTACGAGCAGTACGTC. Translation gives CASSPLNAGHLSYEQYV.

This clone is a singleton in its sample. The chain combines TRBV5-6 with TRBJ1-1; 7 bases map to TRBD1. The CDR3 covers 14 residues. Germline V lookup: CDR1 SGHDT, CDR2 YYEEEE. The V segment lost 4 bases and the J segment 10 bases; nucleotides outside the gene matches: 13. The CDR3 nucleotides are TGTGCCAGCAGCCCAGGACAGGCTAAAAGAGGAGCTTTCTTT. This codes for CASSPGQAKRGAFF.

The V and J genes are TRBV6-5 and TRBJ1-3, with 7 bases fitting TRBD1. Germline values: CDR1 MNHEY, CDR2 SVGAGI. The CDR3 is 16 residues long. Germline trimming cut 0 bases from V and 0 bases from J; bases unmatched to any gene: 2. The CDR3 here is CASSYSGQLSGNTIYF. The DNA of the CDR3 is TGTGCCAGCAGTTACTCGGGACAGCTCTCTGGAAACACCATATATTTT.

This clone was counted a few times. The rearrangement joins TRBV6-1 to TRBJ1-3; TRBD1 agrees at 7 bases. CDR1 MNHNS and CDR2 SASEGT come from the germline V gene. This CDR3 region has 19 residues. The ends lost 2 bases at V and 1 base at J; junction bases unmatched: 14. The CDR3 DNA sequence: TGTGCCAGCAGTGAACGCAAGGTTCACAGGGGAACGTCTGGAAACACCATATATTTT. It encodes CASSERKVHRGTSGNTIYF.

In DNA form, the CDR3 reads TGTGCCAGCAGCTTAGGGGGGGGCAGTGGGGCTTTCTTT. It specifies CASSLGGGSGAFF. The chain recombines TRBV7-2 with TRBJ1-1; the D gene is possibly TRBD1 (6 bases). This CDR3 region has 13 residues. Trimming left V 1 base short and J 11 bases short, with 14 bases between. CDR1 and CDR2 (germline): SGHTA, FQGNSA.

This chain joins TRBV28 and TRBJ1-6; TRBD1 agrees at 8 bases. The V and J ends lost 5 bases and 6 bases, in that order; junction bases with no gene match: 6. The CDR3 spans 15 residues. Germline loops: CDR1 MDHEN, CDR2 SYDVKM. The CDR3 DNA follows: TGTGCCAGCAGTCCCGACAGGGGACCTAATTCACCCCTCCACTTT. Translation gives CASSPDRGPNSPLHF.

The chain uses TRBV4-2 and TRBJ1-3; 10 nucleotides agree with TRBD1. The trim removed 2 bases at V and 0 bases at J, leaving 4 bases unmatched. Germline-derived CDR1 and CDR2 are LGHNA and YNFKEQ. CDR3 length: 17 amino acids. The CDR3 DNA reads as TGTGCCAGCAGCCAACCGGGACAGGGGAACTCTGGAAACACCATATATTTT. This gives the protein CASSQPGQGNSGNTIYF.

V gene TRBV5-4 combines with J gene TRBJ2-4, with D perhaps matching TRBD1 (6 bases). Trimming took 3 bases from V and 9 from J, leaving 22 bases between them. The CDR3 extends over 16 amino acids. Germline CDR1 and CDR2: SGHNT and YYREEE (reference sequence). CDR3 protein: CASSSYRQEKNGIQYF. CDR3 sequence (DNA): TGTGCCAGCAGCTCCTACCGACAGGAGAAGAACGGCATTCAGTACTTC.

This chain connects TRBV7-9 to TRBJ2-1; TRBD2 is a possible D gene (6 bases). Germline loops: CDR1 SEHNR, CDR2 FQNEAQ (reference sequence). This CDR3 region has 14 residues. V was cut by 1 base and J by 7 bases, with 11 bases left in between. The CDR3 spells CASSLGGRGNEQFF. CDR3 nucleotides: TGTGCCAGCAGCTTAGGCGGACGGGGGAATGAGCAGTTCTTC.

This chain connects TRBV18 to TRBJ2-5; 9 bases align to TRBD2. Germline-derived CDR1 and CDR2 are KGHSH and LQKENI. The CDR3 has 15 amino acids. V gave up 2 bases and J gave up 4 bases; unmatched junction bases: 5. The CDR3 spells CASSPGAGGSETQYF. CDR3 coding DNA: TGTGCCAGCTCACCAGGAGCGGGGGGCTCAGAGACCCAGTACTTC.

The CDR3 DNA reads TGTGCCAGCAGCGTAGATTTAGCGGGGGGGCCCGAGGGAGAGACCCAGTACTTC. This translates into CASSVDLAGGPEGETQYF. The gene calls are TRBV9 and TRBJ2-5; the match to TRBD2 covers 11 bases. The CDR3 extends over 18 amino acids. V gave up 0 bases and J gave up 4 bases; unmatched junction bases: 11. In germline, CDR1 is SGDLS, CDR2 YYNGEE.